This T cell receptor beta chain originates from a study of T cells expressing NK-cell markers. Per germline, CDR1 SGHAT and CDR2 FQNNGV. The CDR3 is made up of 12 amino acids. TCRdb re-analyzed the 5' RACE reads; it lists each CDR3 protein once, without DNA. Seen in this sample are under 35,000 distinct CDR3 sequences; the ten most common clones hold 50% to 75%. Study results and limitations: The dominant NKG2C+ clonotypes represented roughly 1.0-7.5% of CD8+ T cells in over 5 donors. Also leading the CD3+CD56-NKG2C+ fraction in a handful of donors were these clonotypes.

As for this clonotype: Its antigen is not identified.

Source material: blood T cells: a sorted CD56 or NKG2C T cell subset, CD4+ or CD8+ T cells, or bulk PBMC T cells (not recorded which). The rearrangement uses TRBV11-2 and TRBJ1-2. The clonotype was recovered from a woman aged 18-69 years in good health. The CDR3 here is CASSQLPSGYTF. Based on the CDR3 plus reference TRBV11-2 and TRBJ1-2, the full variable domain is EAGVAQSPRYKIIEKRQSVAFWCNPISGHATLYWYQQILGQGPKLLIQFQNNGVVDDSQLPKDRFSAERLKGVDSTLKIQPAKLEDSAVYLCASSQLPSGYTFGSGTRLTVV.